This entry describes one TCR beta chain. The data originate from a study of control samples from healthy donors and cancer patients. The protocol was immunoSEQ multiplex PCR, while the TCRdb copy is restricted to in-frame clones and leaves out a portion. The sample includes 22,000 or so clones, more than 80% of them seen just once. What was sequenced was PBMCs. The clonotype comes from a man in his sixties with head and neck cancer.

This chain's CDR3 is CASSLGLGRGTQYF. The DNA for the CDR3 is TGTGCCAGCAGCCTGGGACTAGGAAGGGGTACGCAGTATTTT. This chain connects TRBV5-6 to TRBJ2-3, with 8 bases lining up with TRBD2. Germline CDR1 and CDR2: SGHDT and YYEEEE. This CDR3 comprises 14 residues. V lost 4 bases, J lost 8 bases, and 9 bases stayed unmatched.